A single sample is the source of the 24 T cell receptor beta chains below, sequenced in a study of blood T cell repertoires in COVID-19. The data were produced by immunoSEQ multiplex PCR, yet TCRdb's version contains in-frame clones alone and is incomplete. There are around 87,000 clones in the sample; 85% to 90% occur only once, and about 1.5% lies in the top ten. The sample consisted of peripheral blood. The receptor source for this set is a human donor with active COVID-19. The donor label of this sample is uncertain.

The chain carries TRBV5-4 and TRBJ2-1, with TRBD1 matching over 8 bases. The CDR3 length is 14 residues. The germline gives CDR1 SGHNT, CDR2 YYREEE (reference sequence). The junction had 6 bases not matched to a gene; V was cut back by 4 bases and J by 6 bases. The CDR3 nucleotides read TGTGCCAGCAGCCTACGGGACAGGCTCAATGAGCAGTTCTTC. Translation: CASSLRDRLNEQFF.

This rearrangement joins TRBV12-5 to TRBJ2-1; the D gene is possibly TRBD2 (5 bases). CDR3 size: 16 residues. The germline gives CDR1 LGHNT, CDR2 FRNRAP. V lost 8 bases to trimming and J lost 2 bases, with 19 bases between them. The CDR3 bases are TGTGCTAGTCAAACTATCGCTACCGGGGCCTACAATGAGCAGTTCTTC. Translation: CASQTIATGAYNEQFF.

The J gene is TRBJ1-2, the V gene TRBV3-1 (or the pseudogene TRBV3-2), with D possibly TRBD1 on 6 matching bases. Trimming took 2 bases from V and 4 from J, leaving 11 bases between them. Germline CDR1 is LGHDT and CDR2 is YNNKEL (reference sequence). The CDR3 consists of 14 residues. The CDR3, as DNA: TGTGCCAGCAGCCAATTTCAGGGGATCTATGGCTACACCTTC. Translation gives CASSQFQGIYGYTF.

V gene TRBV15 combines with J gene TRBJ2-5; 7 nucleotides line up with TRBD1. After removal of 3 bases from V and 4 bases from J, the junction contained 8 bases not matched to a gene. Germline-derived CDR1 and CDR2 are LNHNV and YYDKDF (reference sequence). The CDR3 contains 15 residues. The CDR3 loop reads CATSSGRGRGETQYF. The CDR3 DNA reads as TGTGCCACCAGCAGTGGTAGGGGGCGAGGAGAGACCCAGTACTTC. Looking up the rest from reference TRBV15 and TRBJ2-5 gives the full variable domain: DAMVIQNPRYQVTQFGKPVTLSCSQTLNHNVMYWYQQKSSQAPKLLFHYYDKDFNNEADTPDNFQSRRPNTSFCFLDIRSPGLGDTAMYLCATSSGRGRGETQYFGPGTRLLVL.

This clone was counted once. The V gene is TRBV5-1, the J gene TRBJ2-5; the match to TRBD2 covers 7 bases. The trim removed 3 bases at V and 5 bases at J, leaving 10 bases unmatched. The CDR3 has 15 amino acids. Per germline, CDR1 SGHRS and CDR2 YFSETQ. The CDR3 loop is CASSSPAGPEETQYF. CDR3 coding DNA: TGCGCCAGCAGCTCGCCAGCGGGGCCGGAGGAGACCCAGTACTTC.

The J gene is TRBJ1-2, the V gene TRBV19; 9 bases are a match to TRBD1. The CDR3 runs 14 residues. Germline assignment: CDR1 LNHDA and CDR2 SQIVND (reference sequence). Unmatched junction bases numbered 4, after V lost 6 bases and J lost 2 bases. DNA for the CDR3: TGTGCCAGTAGGCGGGGACAGGGAAACTATGGCTACACCTTC. Residues: CASRRGQGNYGYTF.

The chain recombines TRBV4-2 with TRBJ1-1; TRBD1 matches at 9 bases. CDR1 and CDR2 from the germline V gene are LGHNA and YNFKEQ. V trimming: 1 base; J trimming: 1 base; junction bases outside the gene matches: 13. The CDR3 has 19 residues. The CDR3 region is CASSQGPWGQGAGNTEAFF. The CDR3 nucleotides read TGTGCCAGCAGCCAAGGCCCTTGGGGACAGGGCGCGGGGAACACTGAAGCTTTCTTT.

The V call is TRBV3-1 (or the pseudogene TRBV3-2), the J call TRBJ1-2, with TRBD1 matching 8 bases. The V gene's germline CDR1 is LGHDT and CDR2 YNNKEL (reference sequence). The CDR3 sequence is 17 residues long. J gave up 1 base and V 3 bases, and 10 bases lay outside the gene matches. The CDR3 bases are TGTGCCAGCAGCCACCCCTCCGGACAGGGACTTAACTATGGCTACACCTTC. Translating gives CASSHPSGQGLNYGYTF.

V and J are TRBV18 and TRBJ1-5, with D possibly TRBD1 on 5 matching bases. V was trimmed by 4 bases and J by 1 base, leaving 17 bases between them. The CDR3 covers 17 residues. Germline CDR1 is KGHSH and CDR2 is LQKENI. The CDR3, as DNA: TGTGCCAGCTCACAGGGGAACAGCCTTCAGAGCAATCAGCCCCAGCATTTT. Translating it yields CASSQGNSLQSNQPQHF.

V gene TRBV28 combines with J gene TRBJ2-3; 9 bases are shared with TRBD2. The junction had 6 bases not matched to a gene; V was cut back by 5 bases and J by 3 bases. This CDR3 is built from 15 residues. CDR1 is MDHEN and CDR2 is SYDVKM in the germline V gene. The CDR3 DNA sequence: TGTGCCAGCAGTCCGACTAGCGGCGGAACAGATACGCAGTATTTT. It codes for CASSPTSGGTDTQYF.

The J gene is TRBJ2-5, the V gene TRBV19, with D hard to call. Germline CDR1 reads LNHDA; CDR2 reads SQIVND (reference sequence). V shed 7 bases and J shed 4 bases, with 4 bases lying between them. This CDR3 is 10 amino acids long. CDR3 nucleotide sequence: TGTGCCAGTATCAGAGAGACCCAGTACTTC. Amino acid sequence: CASIRETQYF.

The chain is built from TRBV3-1 (or the pseudogene TRBV3-2) and TRBJ2-7; D is unclear. The germline gives CDR1 LGHDT, CDR2 YNNKEL (reference sequence). Deletions cut 3 bases from V and 0 bases from J, with 6 bases between. The CDR3 is 13 amino acids. CDR3 protein: CASSHRYSYEQYF. The CDR3 bases are TGTGCCAGCAGCCATCGCTACTCCTACGAGCAGTACTTC.

The chain recombines TRBV5-1 with TRBJ1-2, with TRBD1 matching 12 bases. The V segment lost 3 bases and the J segment 5 bases; nucleotides outside the gene matches: 8. This CDR3 is 16 amino acids long. Germline CDR1 SGHRS, CDR2 YFSETQ. CDR3 sequence reads: CASSSGTGGDVYGYTF. DNA of the CDR3: TGCGCCAGCAGCTCCGGGACAGGGGGCGATGTATATGGCTACACCTTC.

V usage is TRBV9 and J usage is TRBJ2-7, with TRBD1 matching 9 bases. The J segment lost 4 bases and the V segment lost 3 bases, leaving 8 bases of the junction unmatched. Germline V gives CDR1 SGDLS, CDR2 YYNGEE. This CDR3 contains 15 residues. The CDR3 is CASSGGTGTTYEQYF. In DNA form, the CDR3 reads TGTGCCAGCAGCGGGGGGACAGGGACTACGTACGAGCAGTACTTC. Supplemented by reference TRBV9 and TRBJ2-7, the full variable domain reads DSGVTQTPKHLITATGQRVTLRCSPRSGDLSVYWYQQSLDQGLQFLIQYYNGEERAKGNILERFSAQQFPDLHSELNLSSLELGDSALYFCASSGGTGTTYEQYFGPGTRLTVT.

The chain links TRBV5-5 to TRBJ2-7; 9 positions agree with TRBD1. V shed 5 bases, J shed 3 bases, and the junction held 3 bases outside the gene matches. Germline V CDR1 and CDR2: SGHKS, YYEKEE (reference sequence). This CDR3 has 13 residues. The CDR3 coding sequence is TGTGCCAGCAGGAGGACAGGGGACTACGAGCAGTACTTC. This gives the protein CASRRTGDYEQYF.

The chain combines TRBV7-2 with TRBJ1-6; the match to TRBD1 covers 7 bases. The CDR3 loop spans 15 amino acids. The germline V gene encodes CDR1 SGHTA and CDR2 FQGNSA. The V and J ends lost 5 bases and 7 bases, in that order; junction bases with no gene match: 8. The CDR3 loop reads CASSPRTGWNSPLHF. CDR3 in DNA: TGTGCCAGCAGCCCCAGGACAGGCTGGAATTCACCCCTCCACTTT.

The chain is built from TRBV14 and TRBJ2-2; TRBD2 aligns across 12 bases. The CDR3 has 17 amino acids. Germline values: CDR1 SGHDN, CDR2 FVKESK. V gave up 4 bases and J gave up 4 bases; unmatched junction bases: 7. CDR3 sequence (DNA): TGTGCCAGCAGCCCTCGACCGACTAGCGGGAGCACCGGGGAGCTGTTTTTT. This gives the protein CASSPRPTSGSTGELFF.

The table lists this clone with a count of one. The chain has TRBV11-2 and TRBJ2-3; 8 positions agree with TRBD1. Germline loops: CDR1 SGHAT, CDR2 FQNNGV. This CDR3 region has 18 residues. With 5 bases clipped from V and 0 bases from J, the junction kept 13 bases outside the gene matches. As DNA, the CDR3 is TGTGCCAGCAGCCCCCCCCAGGGGGCCTTTTCTAGCACAGATACGCAGTATTTT. Its translation is CASSPPQGAFSSTDTQYF.

The V call is TRBV11-2, the J call TRBJ2-5; 8 nucleotides line up with TRBD2. Per germline, CDR1 SGHAT and CDR2 FQNNGV. V shed 1 base and J 5 bases; nucleotides not matched to a gene: 6. This CDR3 contains 15 residues. The CDR3 nucleotides read TGTGCCAGCAGCTTAGCGGGGGGGTTCTCGGAGACCCAGTACTTC. Translated, it gives CASSLAGGFSETQYF.

The rearrangement uses TRBV5-4 and TRBJ2-3, with 11 bases that match TRBD2. Germline V CDR1 and CDR2: SGHNT, YYREEE (reference sequence). The trim removed 5 bases at V and 5 bases at J, leaving 10 bases unmatched. This CDR3 region has 16 residues. The CDR3 region is CASSPQLAGAGDTQYF. In DNA, the CDR3 is TGTGCCAGCAGTCCTCAACTAGCGGGGGCGGGAGATACGCAGTATTTT.

The rearrangement joins TRBV7-9 to TRBJ2-3; 12 bases map to TRBD1. Per the germline V gene, CDR1 is SEHNR and CDR2 is FQNEAQ (reference sequence). The CDR3 has 16 residues. J lost 6 bases, V lost 1 base, and 5 bases had no gene match. The CDR3 nucleotides read TGTGCCAGCAGCTTAGGGGGGACAGGGGGCATTGATACGCAGTATTTT. Translated: CASSLGGTGGIDTQYF.

This clone appeared a single time. The chain employs TRBV4-3 and TRBJ2-3; a possible D gene is TRBD2 (6 bases). CDR1 is LGHNA and CDR2 is YSLEER in the germline V gene. V lost 0 bases, J lost 4 bases, and 17 bases lay in between. The CDR3 runs 17 residues. The CDR3 DNA reads as TGCGCCAGCAGCCAAGAAATGCCGGGACTGAGGGCAGATACGCAGTATTTT. It yields the protein CASSQEMPGLRADTQYF.

The chain uses TRBV28 and TRBJ2-2; 9 positions agree with TRBD2. The germline V gene encodes CDR1 MDHEN and CDR2 SYDVKM. With 1 base clipped from V and 5 bases from J, the junction kept 8 bases outside the gene matches. CDR3 size: 17 residues. The CDR3 coding sequence is TGTGCCAGCAGTTTATTCGGCGGGGGGGCCGGAACCGGGGAGCTGTTTTTT. This translates into CASSLFGGGAGTGELFF. Looking up the rest from reference TRBV28 and TRBJ2-2 gives the full variable domain: DVKVTQSSRYLVKRTGEKVFLECVQDMDHENMFWYRQDPGLGLRLIYFSYDVKMKEKGDIPEGYSVSREKKERFSLILESASTNQTSMYLCASSLFGGGAGTGELFFGEGSRLTVL.

CDR3 amino acids: CAGSTGGYEQYF. CDR3 sequence (DNA): TGTGCCGGGTCTACGGGGGGCTACGAGCAGTACTTC. The chain couples TRBV10-3 to TRBJ2-7; 7 nucleotides agree with TRBD2. Trimming at V came to 11 bases and at J to 3 bases, leaving 7 bases not matched to a gene. Per the germline V gene, CDR1 is ENHRY and CDR2 is SYGVKD. This CDR3 is 12 amino acids long.